These 2 T cell receptor beta chains originate from one sample sequenced in a study of T cell responses to AZD1222 COVID-19 vaccine. Clones were read by immunoSEQ multiplex PCR, and TCRdb kept only the in-frame ones, dropping some. Among about 150,000 clones, approximately 89% were seen once, and the ten largest hold around 5.4%. This sample comprised peripheral blood, obtained on day 0 of AZD1222 vaccination. All receptors derive from an adult in good health.

This clone was recorded only once. The chain employs TRBV18 and TRBJ2-7, with 9 bases identical to TRBD1. V lost 0 bases and J lost 6; bases outside the gene matches: 6. CDR3 size: 15 residues. Germline-derived CDR1 and CDR2 are KGHSH and LQKENI. As DNA, the CDR3 is TGTGCCAGCTCACCACCGGAGTCGGGACAGGGCGAGCAGTACTTC. Its translation: CASSPPESGQGEQYF.

The chain combines TRBV24-1 with TRBJ2-4, with TRBD2 identical over 7 bases. Germline V gene lookup returns CDR1 KGHDR and CDR2 SFDVKD. The CDR3 totals 16 residues. The V segment lost 2 bases and the J segment 2 bases; nucleotides outside the gene matches: 5. The CDR3 nucleotides read TGTGCCACCAGTGATTCGAGAGCGGGGACCAAAAACATTCAGTACTTC. This codes for CATSDSRAGTKNIQYF.